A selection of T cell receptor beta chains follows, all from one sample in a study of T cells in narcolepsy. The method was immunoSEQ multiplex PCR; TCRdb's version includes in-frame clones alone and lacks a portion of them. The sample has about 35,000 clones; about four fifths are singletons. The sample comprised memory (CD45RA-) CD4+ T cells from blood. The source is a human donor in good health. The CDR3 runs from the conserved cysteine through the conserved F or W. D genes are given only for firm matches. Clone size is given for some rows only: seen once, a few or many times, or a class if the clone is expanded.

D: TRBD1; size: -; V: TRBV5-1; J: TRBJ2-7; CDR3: CASSLGGQQTYEQYF; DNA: TGCGCCAGCAGCTTGGGGGGACAGCAAACATACGAGCAGTACTTC
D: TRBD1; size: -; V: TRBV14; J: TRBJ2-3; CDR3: CASSPMGQTTQYF; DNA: TGTGCCAGCAGCCCGATGGGACAGACAACGCAGTATTTT
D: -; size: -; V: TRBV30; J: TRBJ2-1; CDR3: CAWSGKWNEQFF; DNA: TGTGCCTGGAGTGGGAAGTGGAATGAGCAGTTCTTC
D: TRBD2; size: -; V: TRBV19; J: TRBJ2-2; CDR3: CASGGGFMGGELFF; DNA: TGTGCCAGTGGCGGGGGGTTTATGGGCGGGGAGCTGTTTTTT
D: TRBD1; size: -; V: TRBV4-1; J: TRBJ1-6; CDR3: CASSRGDRENSPLHF; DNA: TGCGCCAGCAGCCGAGGGGACAGGGAGAATTCACCCCTCCACTTT
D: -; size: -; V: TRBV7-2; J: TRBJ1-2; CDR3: CASSLAKGTGYTF; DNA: TGTGCCAGCAGCTTAGCGAAAGGGACTGGCTACACCTTC
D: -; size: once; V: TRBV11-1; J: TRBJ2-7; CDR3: CASSLAGGRREQYF; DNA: TGTGCCAGCAGCTTAGCGGGGGGGCGCCGCGAGCAGTACTTC
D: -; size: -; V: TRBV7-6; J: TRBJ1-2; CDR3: CASSYNYGYTF; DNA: TGTGCCAGCAGCTATAACTATGGCTACACCTTC
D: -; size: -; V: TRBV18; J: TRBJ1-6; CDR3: CASSNWDSSYNSPLHF; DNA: TGTGCCAGCTCAAACTGGGATTCCTCCTATAATTCACCCCTCCACTTT
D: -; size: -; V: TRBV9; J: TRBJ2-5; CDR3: CASSVAQGTAETQYF; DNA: TGTGCCAGCAGCGTAGCTCAGGGTACAGCAGAGACCCAGTACTTC
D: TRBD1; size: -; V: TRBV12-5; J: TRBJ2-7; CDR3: CASGPTGGGYEQYF; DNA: TGTGCTAGTGGTCCGACAGGGGGAGGCTACGAGCAGTACTTC
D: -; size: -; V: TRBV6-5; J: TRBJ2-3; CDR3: CASKRSSGADTQYF; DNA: TGTGCCAGCAAAAGATCCAGCGGTGCAGATACGCAGTATTTT
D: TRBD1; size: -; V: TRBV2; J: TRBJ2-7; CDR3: CASSLDRNEQYF; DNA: TGTGCCAGCAGTTTGGACAGGAACGAGCAGTACTTC
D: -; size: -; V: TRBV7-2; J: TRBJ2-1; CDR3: CASSFYDSRSYNEQFF; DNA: TGTGCCAGCAGCTTCTACGACTCCCGCTCCTACAATGAGCAGTTCTTC
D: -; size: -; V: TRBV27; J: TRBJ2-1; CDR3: CASSRPYGVNNEQFF; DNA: TGTGCCAGCAGCCGCCCTTATGGGGTCAACAATGAGCAGTTCTTC
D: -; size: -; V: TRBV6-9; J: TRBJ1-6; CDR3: CASKQGNSPLHF; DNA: TGTGCCAGCAAACAGGGTAATTCACCCCTCCACTTT
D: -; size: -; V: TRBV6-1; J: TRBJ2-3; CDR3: CASIGHHTSTDTQYF; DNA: TGTGCCAGCATCGGACATCATACTAGCACAGATACGCAGTATTTT
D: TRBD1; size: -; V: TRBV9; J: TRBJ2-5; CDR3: CASSVSGQGGRETQYF; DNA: TGTGCCAGCAGCGTTTCGGGACAGGGAGGAAGGGAGACCCAGTACTTC
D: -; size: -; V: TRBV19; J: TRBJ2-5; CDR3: CASSSFDGAETQYF; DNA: TGTGCCAGTAGTTCCTTCGACGGGGCGGAGACCCAGTACTTC
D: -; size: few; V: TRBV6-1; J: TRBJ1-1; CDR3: CASSETSMNTEAFF; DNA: TGTGCCAGCAGTGAAACATCGATGAACACTGAAGCTTTCTTT
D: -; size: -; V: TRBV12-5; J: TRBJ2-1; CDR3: CASGLGQTEGNEQFF; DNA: TGTGCTAGTGGTTTGGGGCAGACCGAGGGGAATGAGCAGTTCTTC
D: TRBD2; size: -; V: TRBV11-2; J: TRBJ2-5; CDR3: CASSLVAGRETQYF; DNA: TGTGCCAGCAGCTTAGTAGCGGGTAGGGAGACCCAGTACTTC
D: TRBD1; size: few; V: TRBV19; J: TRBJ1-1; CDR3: CASTPRGAFF; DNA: TGTGCCAGTACCCCCAGGGGGGCTTTCTTT
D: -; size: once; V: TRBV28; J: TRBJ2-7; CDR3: CASSLVHEQYF; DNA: TGTGCCAGCAGTTTAGTTCACGAGCAGTACTTC
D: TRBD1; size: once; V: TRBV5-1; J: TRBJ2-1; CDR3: CASSRGQGLGEQFF; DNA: TGCGCCAGCAGCCGGGGACAGGGGCTCGGGGAGCAGTTCTTC
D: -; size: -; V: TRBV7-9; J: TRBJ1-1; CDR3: CASSNGNRQAFF; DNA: TGTGCCAGCAGCAACGGGAACAGGCAAGCTTTCTTT
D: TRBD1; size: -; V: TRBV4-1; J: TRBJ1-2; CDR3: CASSPDRGQGYTF; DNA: TGCGCCAGCAGCCCCGACAGGGGACAAGGCTACACCTTC
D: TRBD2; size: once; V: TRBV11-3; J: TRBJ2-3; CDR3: CASSKPPLAGANTDTQYF; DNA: TGTGCCAGCAGCAAACCCCCCCTAGCGGGGGCTAACACAGATACGCAGTATTTT
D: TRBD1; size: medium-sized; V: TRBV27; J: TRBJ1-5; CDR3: CASSAKPGQGGQPQHF; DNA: TGTGCCAGCAGTGCTAAACCGGGACAGGGAGGTCAGCCCCAGCATTTT
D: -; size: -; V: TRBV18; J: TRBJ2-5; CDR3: CASSPPTVQETQYF; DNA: TGTGCCAGCTCACCACCCACAGTTCAAGAGACCCAGTACTTC
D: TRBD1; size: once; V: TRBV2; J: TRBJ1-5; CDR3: CASSYRGINQPQHF; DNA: TGTGCCAGCAGTTACAGGGGGATCAATCAGCCCCAGCATTTT
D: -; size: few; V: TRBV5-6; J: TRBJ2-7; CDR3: CASSLTGYHEQYF; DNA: TGTGCCAGCAGCTTGACAGGGTACCACGAGCAGTACTTC
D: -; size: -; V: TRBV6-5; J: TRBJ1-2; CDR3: CASRQPTGHRDYTF; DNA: TGTGCCAGCAGACAACCGACGGGACATAGGGACTACACCTTC
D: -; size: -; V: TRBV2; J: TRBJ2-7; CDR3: CASSATTYEQYF; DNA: TGTGCCAGCAGCGCCACGACCTACGAGCAGTACTTC
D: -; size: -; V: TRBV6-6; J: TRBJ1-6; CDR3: CASRGTSGDYSPLHF; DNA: TGTGCCAGCAGAGGGACGAGCGGAGACTATTCACCCCTCCACTTT
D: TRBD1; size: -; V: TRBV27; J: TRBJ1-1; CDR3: CASSGRDRINTEAFF; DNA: TGTGCCAGCAGTGGCCGGGACAGGATTAACACTGAAGCTTTCTTT
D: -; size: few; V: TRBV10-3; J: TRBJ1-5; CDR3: CAISGTPTEPQHF; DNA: TGTGCCATCAGTGGGACCCCGACGGAGCCCCAGCATTTT
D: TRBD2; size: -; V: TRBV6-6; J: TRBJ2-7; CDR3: CASSYSKASGGEQYF; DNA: TGTGCCAGCAGTTACTCGAAGGCTAGCGGAGGCGAGCAGTACTTC
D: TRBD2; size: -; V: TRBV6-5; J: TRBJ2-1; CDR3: CASSPTSGRAREQFF; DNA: TGTGCCAGCAGTCCGACTAGCGGGAGGGCCCGTGAGCAGTTCTTC
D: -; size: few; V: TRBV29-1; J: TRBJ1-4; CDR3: CSGLMGGGNEKLFF; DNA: TGCAGCGGACTTATGGGGGGAGGTAATGAAAAACTGTTTTTT
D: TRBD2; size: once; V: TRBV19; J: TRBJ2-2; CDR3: CASSGLAGDSGELFF; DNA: TGTGCCAGTAGCGGACTAGCGGGAGACTCCGGGGAGCTGTTTTTT
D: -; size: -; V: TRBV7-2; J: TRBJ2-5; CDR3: CASSLDLETQYF; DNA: TGTGCCAGCAGCTTAGATCTCGAGACCCAGTACTTC
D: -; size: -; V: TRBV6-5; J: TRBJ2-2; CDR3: CASTPLLAGTGELFF; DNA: TGTGCCAGCACCCCTCTCCTCGCGGGGACCGGGGAGCTGTTTTTT
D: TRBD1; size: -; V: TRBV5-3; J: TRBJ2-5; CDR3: CARSSPRGETQYF; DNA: TGTGCCAGAAGCTCACCCAGGGGGGAGACCCAGTACTTC
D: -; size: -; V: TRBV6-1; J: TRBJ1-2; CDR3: CASRRRDNYGYTF; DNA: TGTGCCAGCAGGAGGAGGGATAACTATGGCTACACCTTC
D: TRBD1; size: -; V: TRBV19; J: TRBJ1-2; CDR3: CASSMEQGAPSYGYTF; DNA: TGTGCCAGTAGTATGGAACAGGGGGCTCCTAGCTATGGCTACACCTTC
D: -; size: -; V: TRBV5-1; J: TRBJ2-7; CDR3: CASSSGLTYEQYF; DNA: TGCGCCAGCAGCTCGGGACTCACGTACGAGCAGTACTTC
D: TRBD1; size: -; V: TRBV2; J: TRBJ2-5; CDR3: CASRGDNRGETQYF; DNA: TGTGCCAGCAGGGGTGACAACAGGGGAGAGACCCAGTACTTC
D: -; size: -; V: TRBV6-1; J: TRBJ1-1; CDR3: CASSDREVGSNTEAFF; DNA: TGTGCCAGCAGTGATAGAGAGGTCGGGAGCAACACTGAAGCTTTCTTT
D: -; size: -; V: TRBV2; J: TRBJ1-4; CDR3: CASAPEGGKLFF; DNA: TGTGCCAGCGCACCCGAAGGCGGAAAACTGTTTTTT
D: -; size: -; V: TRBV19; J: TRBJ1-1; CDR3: CASSSTVNTEAFF; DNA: TGTGCCAGTAGCTCGACGGTGAACACTGAAGCTTTCTTT
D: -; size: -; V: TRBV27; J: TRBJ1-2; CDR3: CASSSAFGASNYGYTF; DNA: TGTGCCAGCAGTTCAGCCTTCGGCGCGTCTAACTATGGCTACACCTTC
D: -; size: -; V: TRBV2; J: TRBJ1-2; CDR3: CASSDGPGPGYTF; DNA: TGTGCCAGCAGTGACGGTCCAGGGCCTGGCTACACCTTC
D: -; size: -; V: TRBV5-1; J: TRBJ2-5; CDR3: CASSLAGGAQETQYF; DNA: TGCGCCAGCAGCTTGGCGGGCGGGGCCCAAGAGACCCAGTACTTC